The clone carrying this TCR beta chain was detected only once. Antigen unknown. Sorted-subset replicate PCR reactions contained 200 ng DNA, corresponding to approximately 30,000 T cell genomes. Produced via immunoSEQ multiplex PCR; TCRdb's table is partial and in-frame only. The table has roughly 1,500,000 clones, less than 99% seen once. With V trimmed by 5 bases and J by 3 bases, 4 bases remained unmatched. Germline values: CDR1 SGHVS, CDR2 FNYEAQ. The CDR3 length is 14 residues. The data derive from a study of shared clonotypes between healthy human individuals. Study results and limitations: Sorted-subset sequencing was shown by rarefaction to be incomplete despite large depth.

This sequence joins TRBV7-6 and TRBJ2-1, with TRBD2 identical over 7 bases. The sequence came from a man aged 25 to 40 in good health. Sequenced input: naive CD4+ T cells sorted from blood. Subset in this sample: CD45RA+ positively selected. The CDR3 nucleotides read TGTGCCAGCAGCCCACGGGACTACTACAATGAGCAGTTCTTC. Residues: CASSPRDYYNEQFF. The full variable domain, in which reference TRBV7-6 and TRBJ2-1 provide the parts outside the CDR3, is GAGVSQSPRYKVTKRGQDVALRCDPISGHVSLYWYRQALGQGPEFLTYFNYEAQQDKSGLPNDRFSAERPEGSISTLTIQRTEQRDSAMYRCASSPRDYYNEQFFGPGTRLTVL.